Listed below are T cell receptor beta chains from one sample, sequenced in a study of cytomegalovirus exposure and HLA in healthy donors. Using immunoSEQ multiplex PCR, the repertoire was profiled, and TCRdb retains in-frame clones only, with some absent. The table records about 150,000 clones, more than 60% of them present only once. The sequenced sample consisted of PBMCs. The receptor source for this set is a man aged 40-55 years in good health and CMV-seropositive. The CDR3 runs from the conserved cysteine through the conserved F or W. A D gene is named only where the DNA matches it firmly. The size entry is marked missing in some rows and otherwise reads once, few, many or a size class.

j_gene	d_gene	v_gene	abundance	CDR3aa	CDR3nt
TRBJ2-7	-	TRBV2	-	CASRGRSGWYF	TGTGCCAGCAGGGGGAGGAGCGGTTGGTACTTC
TRBJ1-5	TRBD1	TRBV10-3	once	CAISGNQGDQPQHF	TGTGCCATCAGTGGGAACCAGGGGGATCAGCCCCAGCATTTT
TRBJ2-1	TRBD2	TRBV7-3	-	CASSFSGSGSYNEQFF	TGTGCCAGCAGCTTTAGCGGGAGTGGGTCCTACAATGAGCAGTTCTTC
TRBJ2-3	-	TRBV14	-	CASSPGYASTDTQYF	TGTGCCAGCAGCCCAGGGTATGCCAGCACAGATACGCAGTATTTT
TRBJ2-7	TRBD1	TRBV7-9	few	CASSARDRGYEQYF	TGTGCCAGCAGCGCCCGGGACAGGGGGTACGAGCAGTACTTC
TRBJ2-6	-	TRBV29-1	-	CSVKGTGANVLTF	TGCAGCGTCAAGGGGACTGGGGCCAACGTCCTGACTTTC
TRBJ2-1	-	TRBV6-1	-	CASTLARGEQFF	TGTGCCAGTACCCTAGCCCGCGGGGAGCAGTTCTTC
TRBJ1-3	-	TRBV6-1	-	CASVGGVSGNTIYF	TGTGCCAGCGTAGGGGGAGTCTCTGGAAACACCATATATTTT
TRBJ2-7	TRBD1	TRBV5-4	-	CASSVDREKAQYF	TGTGCCAGCAGCGTGGACAGGGAGAAAGCGCAGTACTTC
TRBJ2-3	TRBD2	TRBV30	-	CAWSVRSGGDTQYF	TGTGCCTGGAGTGTACGGAGCGGGGGGGATACGCAGTATTTT
TRBJ2-7	-	TRBV7-2	-	CASSLGARDYEQYF	TGTGCCAGCAGCTTAGGGGCGCGAGACTACGAGCAGTACTTC
TRBJ1-4	-	TRBV18	-	CASSPRNGNEKLFF	TGTGCCAGCTCACCACGAAACGGTAATGAAAAACTGTTTTTT
TRBJ2-3	-	TRBV7-6	-	CASSLSTDTQYF	TGTGCCAGCAGCCTTAGCACAGATACGCAGTATTTT
TRBJ1-1	-	TRBV5-8	-	CASSSDSNTEAFF	TGTGCCAGCAGCTCGGACAGTAACACTGAAGCTTTCTTT
TRBJ2-1	TRBD2	TRBV14	-	CASSQERQREYYNEQFF	TGTGCCAGCAGCCAAGAGAGACAGCGGGAATACTACAATGAGCAGTTCTTC
TRBJ2-1	-	TRBV7-7	-	CASSLSGAAVNEQFF	TGTGCCAGCAGCTTATCTGGGGCGGCGGTCAATGAGCAGTTCTTC
TRBJ1-3	-	TRBV7-9	-	CASSLVGSSGNTIYF	TGTGCCAGCAGCTTAGTCGGGTCCTCTGGAAACACCATATATTTT
TRBJ1-4	TRBD1	TRBV19	-	CASRDRTNEKLFF	TGTGCCAGTCGGGACAGAACTAATGAAAAACTGTTTTTT
TRBJ2-3	-	TRBV28	-	CASNARATDTQYF	TGTGCCAGCAATGCCAGGGCCACAGATACGCAGTATTTT
TRBJ1-5	-	TRBV7-9	-	CASSPRGANQPQHF	TGTGCCAGCAGCCCGCGCGGGGCTAATCAGCCCCAGCATTTT
TRBJ2-7	TRBD1	TRBV14	-	CASSPTGGEQYF	TGTGCCAGCAGCCCGACAGGGGGCGAGCAGTACTTC
TRBJ2-6	TRBD2	TRBV10-3	few	CAISRLLAGDSGANVLTF	TGTGCCATCAGTCGACTTCTAGCGGGGGACTCTGGGGCCAACGTCCTGACTTTC
TRBJ2-1	-	TRBV28	-	CASTARSGPSSYNEQFF	TGTGCCAGCACCGCGAGAAGCGGGCCTAGCTCCTACAATGAGCAGTTCTTC
TRBJ1-2	-	TRBV7-8	-	CASSLDPGGYTF	TGTGCCAGCAGCTTAGATCCAGGCGGCTACACCTTC
TRBJ1-5	-	TRBV7-8	few	CASSADRKGQPQHF	TGTGCCAGCAGCGCAGACAGGAAGGGACAGCCCCAGCATTTT
TRBJ2-3	-	TRBV7-9	-	CSSSSTDYTQYF	TGTTCCAGCAGTTCTACTGACTATACGCAGTATTTT
TRBJ1-3	-	TRBV28	-	CASSQGSGNTIYF	TGTGCCAGCAGCCAGGGTTCTGGAAACACCATATATTTT
TRBJ2-3	TRBD2	TRBV5-1	-	CASSRGLAVADTQYF	TGCGCCAGCAGCCGTGGACTAGCGGTGGCAGATACGCAGTATTTT
TRBJ2-7	-	TRBV15	-	CATSRDREVPPYEQYF	TGTGCCACCAGCAGAGATCGGGAAGTGCCCCCCTACGAGCAGTACTTC
TRBJ2-5	-	TRBV5-1	-	CASSLDRAQETQYF	TGCGCCAGCAGCTTGGACAGGGCACAAGAGACCCAGTACTTC
TRBJ2-7	TRBD1	TRBV5-4	-	CASSLRTGSYEQYF	TGTGCCAGCAGCTTGCGGACAGGGTCCTACGAGCAGTACTTC
TRBJ1-2	-	TRBV6-1	-	CASRAYGYTF	TGTGCCAGCAGGGCCTATGGCTACACCTTC
TRBJ2-5	-	TRBV7-3	-	CASSYRTQETQYF	TGTGCCAGCAGCTATCGGACTCAAGAGACCCAGTACTTC
TRBJ2-7	TRBD2	TRBV10-3	-	CAIRGLSGSYEQYF	TGTGCCATCAGGGGACTTAGCGGGAGCTACGAGCAGTACTTC
TRBJ2-6	-	TRBV7-6	-	CASSFLPEGSGANVLTF	TGTGCCAGCAGCTTTCTTCCTGAGGGATCCGGGGCCAACGTCCTGACTTTC
TRBJ2-5	TRBD1	TRBV2	-	CASSRQGARETQYF	TGTGCCAGCAGTCGACAGGGGGCGCGCGAGACCCAGTACTTC
TRBJ1-2	-	TRBV6-4	-	CASRTGTSAEGYTF	TGTGCCAGCAGGACCGGGACTTCAGCCGAGGGCTACACCTTC
TRBJ2-6	-	TRBV5-6	-	CASSRVDGANVLTF	TGTGCCAGCAGCCGGGTTGATGGGGCCAACGTCCTGACTTTC
TRBJ2-7	TRBD1	TRBV6-6	-	CASARDREYEQYF	TGTGCCAGCGCCCGGGACAGGGAGTACGAGCAGTACTTC
TRBJ1-2	TRBD1	TRBV10-2	-	CASNRQGDYGYTF	TGCGCCAGCAACAGACAGGGGGACTATGGCTACACCTTC
TRBJ2-3	TRBD2	TRBV29-1	-	CSVRGTSGEQGTQYF	TGCAGCGTGAGGGGGACTAGCGGGGAGCAGGGTACGCAGTATTTT
TRBJ1-1	-	TRBV6-5	few	CASSYSVSDTEAFF	TGTGCCAGCAGTTACTCGGTTTCGGACACTGAAGCTTTCTTT
TRBJ2-7	-	TRBV27	-	CAGSLREGYEQYF	TGTGCCGGCAGTTTACGTGAGGGCTACGAGCAGTACTTC
TRBJ2-1	-	TRBV7-2	-	CASSQLGSEQFF	TGTGCCAGCAGCCAACTAGGGAGTGAGCAGTTCTTC
TRBJ2-7	-	TRBV4-1	-	CASSQDWGVSYEQYF	TGCGCCAGCAGCCAAGACTGGGGGGTGTCCTACGAGCAGTACTTC
TRBJ2-7	TRBD2	TRBV2	-	CASTGLAEPFF	TGTGCCAGCACCGGACTAGCGGAGCCCTTCTTC
TRBJ2-3	TRBD2	TRBV4-1	-	CASSQSPSGGADTQYF	TGCGCCAGCAGCCAATCCCCCAGCGGGGGCGCAGATACGCAGTATTTT
TRBJ1-3	-	TRBV7-9	-	CASSFDNSGNTIYF	TGTGCCAGCAGCTTTGACAACTCTGGAAACACCATATATTTT
TRBJ1-1	-	TRBV7-9	-	CASSSGGDSGPPWLF	TGTGCCAGCAGCTCCGGGGGGGATTCTGGGCCCCCGTGGCTCTTT
TRBJ1-2	TRBD1	TRBV7-9	-	CASSSQGANYGYTF	TGTGCCAGCAGCTCCCAGGGGGCGAACTATGGCTACACCTTC
TRBJ2-1	TRBD2	TRBV6-1	once	CASRRTSGRGNEQFF	TGTGCCAGCAGGCGGACTAGCGGGAGGGGCAATGAGCAGTTCTTC
TRBJ2-2	TRBD2	TRBV6-4	-	CASSVEGGDTGELFF	TGTGCCAGCAGTGTTGAGGGAGGGGACACCGGGGAGCTGTTTTTT
TRBJ1-6	-	TRBV9	-	CASSVEGDSNSPLHF	TGTGCCAGCAGCGTAGAGGGGGATAGTAATTCACCCCTCCACTTT
TRBJ2-5	-	TRBV7-2	-	CASSFQGGGETQYF	TGTGCCAGCAGCTTCCAGGGAGGAGGAGAGACCCAGTACTTC
TRBJ2-3	TRBD2	TRBV9	-	CASSVAPGGPRANTQYF	TGTGCCAGCAGCGTAGCACCGGGAGGGCCCCGGGCGAATACGCAGTATTTT
TRBJ2-1	-	TRBV6-6	-	CASSYSTGNNEQFF	TGTGCCAGCAGTTACTCGACCGGGAACAATGAGCAGTTCTTC
TRBJ1-5	TRBD1	TRBV9	-	CASSAGGEQPQHF	TGTGCCAGCAGCGCAGGGGGAGAGCAGCCCCAGCATTTT